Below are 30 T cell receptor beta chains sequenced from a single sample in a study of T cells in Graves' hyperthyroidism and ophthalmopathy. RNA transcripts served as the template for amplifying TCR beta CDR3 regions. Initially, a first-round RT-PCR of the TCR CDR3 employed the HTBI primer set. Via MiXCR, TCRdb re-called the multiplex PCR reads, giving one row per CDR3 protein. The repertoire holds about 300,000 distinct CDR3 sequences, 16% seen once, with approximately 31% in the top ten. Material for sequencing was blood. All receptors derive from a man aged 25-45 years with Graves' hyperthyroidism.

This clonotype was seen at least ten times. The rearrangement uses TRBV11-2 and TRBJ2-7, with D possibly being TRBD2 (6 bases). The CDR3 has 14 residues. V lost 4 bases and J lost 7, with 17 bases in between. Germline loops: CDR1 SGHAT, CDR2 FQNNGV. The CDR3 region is CASSSSGGVREQYF. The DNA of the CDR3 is TGTGCCAGCAGCTCAAGTGGCGGGGTGCGGGAGCAGTACTTC.

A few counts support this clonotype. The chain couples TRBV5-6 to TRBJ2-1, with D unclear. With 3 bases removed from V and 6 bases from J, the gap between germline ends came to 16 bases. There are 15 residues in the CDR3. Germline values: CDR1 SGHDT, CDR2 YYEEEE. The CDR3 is CASSSPTRTSNEQFF. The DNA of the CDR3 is TGTGCCAGCAGCTCCCCGACCCGGACGAGCAATGAGCAGTTCTTC.

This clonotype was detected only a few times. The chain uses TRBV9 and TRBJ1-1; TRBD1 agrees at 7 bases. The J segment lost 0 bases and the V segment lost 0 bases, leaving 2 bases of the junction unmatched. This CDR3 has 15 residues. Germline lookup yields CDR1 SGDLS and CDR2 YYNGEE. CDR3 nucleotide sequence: TGTGCCAGCAGCGTAGAAGGGACAGTGAACACTGAAGCTTTCTTT. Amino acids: CASSVEGTVNTEAFF.

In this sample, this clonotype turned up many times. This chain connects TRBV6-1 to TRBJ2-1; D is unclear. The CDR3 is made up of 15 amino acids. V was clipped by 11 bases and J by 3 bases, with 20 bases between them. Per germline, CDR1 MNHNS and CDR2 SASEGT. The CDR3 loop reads CAATPGRRFYNEQFF. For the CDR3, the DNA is TGTGCCGCCACCCCCGGGCGGAGATTCTACAATGAGCAGTTCTTC.

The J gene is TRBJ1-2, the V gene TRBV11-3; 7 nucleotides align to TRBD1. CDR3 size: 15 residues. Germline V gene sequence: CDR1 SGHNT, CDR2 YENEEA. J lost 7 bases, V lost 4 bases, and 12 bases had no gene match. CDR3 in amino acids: CASSSRGERICGYTF. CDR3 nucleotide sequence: TGTGCCAGCAGCTCCAGGGGGGAGAGGATCTGTGGCTACACCTTC.

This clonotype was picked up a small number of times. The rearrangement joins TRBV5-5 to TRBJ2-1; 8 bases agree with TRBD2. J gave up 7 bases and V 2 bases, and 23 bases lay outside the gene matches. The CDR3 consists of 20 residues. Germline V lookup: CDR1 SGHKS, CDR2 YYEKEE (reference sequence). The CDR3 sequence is CASSLRWMAGRRLASNEQFF. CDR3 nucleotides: TGTGCCAGCAGCTTACGGTGGATGGCAGGGCGTCGACTAGCGAGTAATGAGCAGTTCTTC.

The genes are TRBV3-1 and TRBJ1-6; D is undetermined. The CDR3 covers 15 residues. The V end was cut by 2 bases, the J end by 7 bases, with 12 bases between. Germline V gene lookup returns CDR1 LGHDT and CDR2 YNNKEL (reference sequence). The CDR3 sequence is CASSQFAPGNSPLHF. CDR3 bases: TGTGCCAGCAGCCAATTTGCGCCGGGAAATTCACCCCTCCACTTT.

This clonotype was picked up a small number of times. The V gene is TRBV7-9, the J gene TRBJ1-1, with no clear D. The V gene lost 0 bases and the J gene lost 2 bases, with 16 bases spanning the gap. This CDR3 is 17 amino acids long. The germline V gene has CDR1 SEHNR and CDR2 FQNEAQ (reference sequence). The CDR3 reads CASSLAFGPGKNTEAFF. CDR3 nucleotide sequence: TGTGCCAGCAGCTTAGCGTTTGGGCCGGGGAAAAACACTGAAGCTTTCTTT.

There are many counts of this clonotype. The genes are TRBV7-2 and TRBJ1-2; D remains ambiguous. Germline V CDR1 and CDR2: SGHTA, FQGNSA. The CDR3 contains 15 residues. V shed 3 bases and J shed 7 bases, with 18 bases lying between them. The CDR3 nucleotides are TGTGCCAGCAGCTTTCGGGTCAGGCCCGTTGCTGGCTACACCTTC. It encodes CASSFRVRPVAGYTF.

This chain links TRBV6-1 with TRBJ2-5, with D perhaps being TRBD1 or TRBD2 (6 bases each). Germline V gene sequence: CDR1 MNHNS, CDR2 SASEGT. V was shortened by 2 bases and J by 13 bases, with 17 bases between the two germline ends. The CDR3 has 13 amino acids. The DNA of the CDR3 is TGTGCCAGCAGTGAAAATAGGGGGGACTCGGGGTACTTC. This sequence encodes CASSENRGDSGYF.

The CDR3 loop reads CASSPRIEWETGELFF. The CDR3, as DNA: TGTGCCAGCAGCCCCCGTATAGAGTGGGAGACCGGGGAGCTGTTTTTT. The chain employs TRBV7-9 and TRBJ2-2; perhaps TRBD2 as D (5 bases). Looked up from germline, CDR1 is SEHNR and CDR2 is FQNEAQ (reference sequence). Trimming removed 5 bases from V and 5 bases from J, with 18 bases in between. The CDR3 consists of 16 residues.

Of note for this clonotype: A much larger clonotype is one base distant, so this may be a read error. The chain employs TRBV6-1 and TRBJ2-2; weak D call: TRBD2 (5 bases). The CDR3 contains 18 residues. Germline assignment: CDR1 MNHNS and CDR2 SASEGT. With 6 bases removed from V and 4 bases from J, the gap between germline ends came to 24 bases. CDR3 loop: CASSQSRAIGLPTGELFF. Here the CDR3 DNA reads TGTGCCAGCAGCCAAAGTAGGGCGATTGGACTGCCCACCGGGGAGCTGTTTTTT.

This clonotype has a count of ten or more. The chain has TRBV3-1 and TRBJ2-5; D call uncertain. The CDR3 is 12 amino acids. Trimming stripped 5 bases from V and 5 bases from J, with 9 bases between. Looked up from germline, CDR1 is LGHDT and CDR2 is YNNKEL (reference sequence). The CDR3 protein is CASSYREETQYF. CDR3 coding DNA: TGTGCCAGCAGCTATCGCGAGGAGACCCAGTACTTC.

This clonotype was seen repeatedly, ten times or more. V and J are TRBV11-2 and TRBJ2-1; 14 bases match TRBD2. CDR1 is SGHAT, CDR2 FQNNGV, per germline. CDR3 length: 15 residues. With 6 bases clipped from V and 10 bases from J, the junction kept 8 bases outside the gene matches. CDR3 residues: CASRRGLAGGGEQFF. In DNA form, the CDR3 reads TGTGCCAGCAGACGAGGACTAGCGGGAGGAGGAGAGCAGTTCTTC.

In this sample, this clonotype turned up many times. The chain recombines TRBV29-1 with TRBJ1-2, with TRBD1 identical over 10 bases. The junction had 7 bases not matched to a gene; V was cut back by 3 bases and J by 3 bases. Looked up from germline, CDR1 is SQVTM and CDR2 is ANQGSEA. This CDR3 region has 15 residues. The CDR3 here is CSVEDRGRSDYGYTF. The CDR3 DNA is TGCAGCGTTGAGGACAGGGGGAGGTCGGACTATGGCTACACCTTC.

The CDR3 is CASSWTGGATDTQYF. The CDR3 bases are TGTGCCAGCAGTTGGACAGGGGGCGCGACAGATACGCAGTATTTT. J is TRBJ2-3 and V is TRBV2; 11 bases fit TRBD1. J lost 3 bases, V lost 5 bases, and 4 bases had no gene match. CDR3 length: 15 residues. CDR1 is SNHLY and CDR2 is FYNNEI in the germline V gene.

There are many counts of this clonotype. The CDR3 is CASSSVDLRGQYF. CDR3 coding DNA: TGTGCCAGCAGTTCCGTAGACCTAAGGGGGCAGTACTTC. J is TRBJ2-7 and V is TRBV27, with D tentatively TRBD1 (5 bases). This CDR3 region has 13 residues. The germline V gene has CDR1 MNHEY and CDR2 SMNVEV (reference sequence). Trimming removed 4 bases at V and 9 bases at J, with 16 bases between.

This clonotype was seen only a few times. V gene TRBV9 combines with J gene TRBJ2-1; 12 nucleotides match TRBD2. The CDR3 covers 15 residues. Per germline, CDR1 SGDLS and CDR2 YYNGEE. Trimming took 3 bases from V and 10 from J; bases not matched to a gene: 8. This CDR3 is CASSDLRTSGNEQFF. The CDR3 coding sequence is TGTGCCAGCAGCGACCTAAGGACTAGCGGGAACGAGCAGTTCTTC.

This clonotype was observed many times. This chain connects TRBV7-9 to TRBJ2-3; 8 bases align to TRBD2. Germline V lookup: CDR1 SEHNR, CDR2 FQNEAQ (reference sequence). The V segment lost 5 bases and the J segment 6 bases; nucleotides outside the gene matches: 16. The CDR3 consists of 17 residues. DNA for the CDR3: TGTGCCAGCAGCAGACGCGCAAGGAGAGCGGGAGTCGATACGCAGTATTTT. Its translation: CASSRRARRAGVDTQYF.

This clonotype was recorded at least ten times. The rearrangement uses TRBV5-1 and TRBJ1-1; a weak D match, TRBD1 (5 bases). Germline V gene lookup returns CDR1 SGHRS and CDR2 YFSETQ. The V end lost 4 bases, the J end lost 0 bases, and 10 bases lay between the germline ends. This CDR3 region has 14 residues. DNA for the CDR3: TGCGCCAGCAGCCGGGGACGGATGAACACTGAAGCTTTCTTT. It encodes CASSRGRMNTEAFF.

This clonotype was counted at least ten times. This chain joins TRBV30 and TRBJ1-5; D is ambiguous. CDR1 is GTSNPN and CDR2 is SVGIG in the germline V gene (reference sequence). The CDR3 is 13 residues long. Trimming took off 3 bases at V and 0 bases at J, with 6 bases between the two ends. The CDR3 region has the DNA TGTGCCTGGAGCCCAAATAGCAATCAGCCCCAGCATTTT. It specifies CAWSPNSNQPQHF. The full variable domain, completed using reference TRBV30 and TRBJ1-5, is SQTIHQWPATLVQPVGSPLSLECTVEGTSNPNLYWYRQAAGRGLQLLFYSVGIGQISSEVPQNLSASRPQDRQFILSSKKLLLSDSGFYLCAWSPNSNQPQHFGDGTRLSIL.

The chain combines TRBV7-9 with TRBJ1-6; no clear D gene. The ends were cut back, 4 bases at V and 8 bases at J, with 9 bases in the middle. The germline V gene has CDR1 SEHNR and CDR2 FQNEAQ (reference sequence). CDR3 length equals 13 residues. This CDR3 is CASSSLKDSPLHF. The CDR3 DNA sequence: TGTGCCAGCAGCTCACTTAAGGATTCACCCCTCCACTTT.

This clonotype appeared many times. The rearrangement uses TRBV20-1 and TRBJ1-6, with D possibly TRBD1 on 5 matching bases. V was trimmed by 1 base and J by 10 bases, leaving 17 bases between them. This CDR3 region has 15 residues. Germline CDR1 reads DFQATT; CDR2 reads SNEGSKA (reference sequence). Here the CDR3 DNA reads TGCAGTGCTAGAGCCCCGGGACGGTGGGCCTCACCCCTCCACTTT. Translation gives CSARAPGRWASPLHF.

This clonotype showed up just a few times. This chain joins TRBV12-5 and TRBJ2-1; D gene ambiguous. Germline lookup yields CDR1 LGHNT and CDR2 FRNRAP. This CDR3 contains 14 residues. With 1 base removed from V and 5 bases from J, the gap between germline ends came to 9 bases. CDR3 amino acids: CASGLGAGHNEQFF. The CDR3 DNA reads TGTGCTAGTGGTTTGGGTGCCGGCCACAATGAGCAGTTCTTC.

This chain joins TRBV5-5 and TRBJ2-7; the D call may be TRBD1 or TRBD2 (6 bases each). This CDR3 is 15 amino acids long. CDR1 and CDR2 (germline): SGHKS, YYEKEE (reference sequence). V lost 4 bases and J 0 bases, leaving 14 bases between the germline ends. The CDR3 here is CASSPVGGSSYEQYF. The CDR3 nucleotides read TGTGCCAGCAGCCCGGTGGGGGGCAGCTCCTACGAGCAGTACTTC.

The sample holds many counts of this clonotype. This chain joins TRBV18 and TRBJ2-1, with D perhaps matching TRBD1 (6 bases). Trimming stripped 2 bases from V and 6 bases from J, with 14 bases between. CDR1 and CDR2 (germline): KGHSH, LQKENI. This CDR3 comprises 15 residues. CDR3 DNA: TGTGCCAGCTCACCAATAATGGGACAAGCCAATGAGCAGTTCTTC. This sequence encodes CASSPIMGQANEQFF.

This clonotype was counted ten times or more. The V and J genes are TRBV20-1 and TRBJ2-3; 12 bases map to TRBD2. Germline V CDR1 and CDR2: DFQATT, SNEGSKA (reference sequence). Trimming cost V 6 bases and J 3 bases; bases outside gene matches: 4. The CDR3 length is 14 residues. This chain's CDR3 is CSAPSGRGTDTQYF. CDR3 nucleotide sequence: TGCAGTGCCCCTAGCGGGAGGGGTACAGATACGCAGTATTTT.

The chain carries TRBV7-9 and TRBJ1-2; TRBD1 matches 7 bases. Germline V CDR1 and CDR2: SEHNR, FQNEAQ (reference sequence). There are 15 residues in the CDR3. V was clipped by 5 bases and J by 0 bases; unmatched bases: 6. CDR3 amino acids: CASSATGETNYGYTF. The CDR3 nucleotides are TGTGCCAGCAGCGCAACAGGGGAGACTAACTATGGCTACACCTTC.

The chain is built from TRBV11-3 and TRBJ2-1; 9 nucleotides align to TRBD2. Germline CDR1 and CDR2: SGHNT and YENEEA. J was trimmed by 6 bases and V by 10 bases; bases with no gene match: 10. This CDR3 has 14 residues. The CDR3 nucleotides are TGTGCCACGGGCGGGAGGGCCGGCCTCAATGAGCAGTTCTTC. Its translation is CATGGRAGLNEQFF. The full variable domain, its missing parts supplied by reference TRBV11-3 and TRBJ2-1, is EAGVVQSPRYKIIEKKQPVAFWCNPISGHNTLYWYLQNLGQGPELLIRYENEEAVDDSQLPKDRFSAERLKGVDSTLKIQPAELGDSAVYLCATGGRAGLNEQFFGPGTRLTVL.

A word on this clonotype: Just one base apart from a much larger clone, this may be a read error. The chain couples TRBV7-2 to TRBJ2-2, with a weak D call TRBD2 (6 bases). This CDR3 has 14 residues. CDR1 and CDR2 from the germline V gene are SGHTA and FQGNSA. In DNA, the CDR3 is TGTGCCAGCAGCAGTAATAGCGTTCCCGGGGGGCTGTTTTTT. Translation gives CASSSNSVPGGLFF.